A single sample is the source of the 14 T cell receptor beta chains below, sequenced in a study of shared clonotypes between healthy human individuals. Only in-frame clones appear in the TCRdb table, and some are missing; sequencing was by immunoSEQ multiplex PCR. The sample has about 2.4 million clones, around nine tenths seen once. The sample comprised naive CD4+ T cells sorted from blood. This sample's subset: CD45RA+ positively selected. The receptors were sampled from a man aged 18-30 years in good health.

The rearrangement joins TRBV27 to TRBJ2-5, with D possibly being TRBD1 (5 bases). The CDR3 is 14 amino acids. The V end was cut by 5 bases, the J end by 1 base, with 11 bases between. Germline CDR1 is MNHEY and CDR2 is SMNVEV (reference sequence). The CDR3 loop reads CASSRQGSQETQYF. The CDR3 nucleotides read TGTGCCAGCAGTCGCCAGGGTTCCCAAGAGACCCAGTACTTC.

This rearrangement joins TRBV30 to TRBJ1-6; D unresolved. This CDR3 spans 15 amino acids. Germline assignment: CDR1 GTSNPN and CDR2 SVGIG (reference sequence). Trimming took off 3 bases at V and 3 bases at J, with 12 bases between the two ends. The CDR3 sequence is CAWSGTDYYNSPLHF. The CDR3 region has the DNA TGTGCCTGGAGCGGTACCGACTACTATAATTCACCCCTCCACTTT.

Of note for this clone: The same CDR3 is also encoded by other DNA sequences in this sample. The genes are TRBV28 and TRBJ1-6; no firm D call. This CDR3 has 13 amino acids. Trimming left V 3 bases short and J 10 bases short, with 10 bases between. Germline CDR1 and CDR2: MDHEN and SYDVKM. CDR3 loop: CASSLLVGSPLHF. CDR3 nucleotide sequence: TGTGCCAGCAGTTTGTTGGTGGGCTCACCCCTCCACTTT.

The rearrangement joins TRBV5-1 to TRBJ2-7; perhaps TRBD2 as D (6 bases). The germline V gene encodes CDR1 SGHRS and CDR2 YFSETQ. V was cut by 5 bases and J by 2 bases, with 17 bases left in between. This CDR3 spans 15 amino acids. The CDR3 DNA reads TGCGCCAGCAGGCGTCGGGCGGAGGGGACCTACGAGCAGTACTTC. This gives the protein CASRRRAEGTYEQYF.

The chain uses TRBV4-1 and TRBJ1-3, with 8 bases identical to TRBD1. The V and J ends lost 1 base and 3 bases, in that order; junction bases with no gene match: 11. The CDR3 consists of 18 residues. CDR1 is MGHRA, CDR2 YSYEKL, per germline. The CDR3 DNA reads as TGCGCCAGCAGCCAAGGACGACAGGGGCGGTCCGATGGAAACACCATATATTTT. It specifies CASSQGRQGRSDGNTIYF.

This sequence joins TRBV18 and TRBJ2-5, with 10 bases identical to TRBD2. V was clipped by 0 bases and J by 6 bases; unmatched bases: 7. Looked up from germline, CDR1 is KGHSH and CDR2 is LQKENI. The CDR3 loop spans 16 amino acids. CDR3 DNA sequence: TGTGCCAGCTCACCACCGGATAGCGGGGGGTTAAAGACCCAGTACTTC. Encoded protein: CASSPPDSGGLKTQYF.

The V call is TRBV30, the J call TRBJ2-5, with 11 bases that match TRBD2. The CDR3 loop spans 15 amino acids. The ends lost 0 bases at V and 7 bases at J; junction bases unmatched: 7. Per germline, CDR1 GTSNPN and CDR2 SVGIG (reference sequence). CDR3 bases: TGTGCCTGGAGTGTTCGCAGTAGCGGGGGGGGGACCCAGTACTTC. The encoded protein is CAWSVRSSGGGTQYF.

V usage is TRBV6-1 and J usage is TRBJ2-7; 9 bases match TRBD2. CDR1 and CDR2 from the germline V gene are MNHNS and SASEGT. CDR3 length: 16 amino acids. V gave up 2 bases and J gave up 0 bases; unmatched junction bases: 5. DNA for the CDR3: TGTGCCAGCAGTGAACTAGCGGGGTTTACCTCCTACGAGCAGTACTTC. Protein sequence: CASSELAGFTSYEQYF.

The rearrangement joins TRBV6-5 to TRBJ2-7; D remains unclear. Germline V gives CDR1 MNHEY, CDR2 SVGAGI. This CDR3 spans 14 amino acids. With 0 bases removed from V and 6 bases from J, the gap between germline ends came to 12 bases. CDR3 region: CASSYSRSHFEQYF. In DNA, the CDR3 is TGTGCCAGCAGTTACTCCCGGTCCCACTTCGAGCAGTACTTC.

V and J are TRBV7-6 and TRBJ2-2; maybe TRBD2 (6 bases). Germline-derived CDR1 and CDR2 are SGHVS and FNYEAQ. Trimming took 5 bases from V and 0 from J, leaving 13 bases between them. This CDR3 contains 16 residues. CDR3 amino acids: CASSLRGGSNTGELFF. The CDR3 nucleotides read TGTGCCAGCAGCCTGCGGGGAGGCTCGAACACCGGGGAGCTGTTTTTT.

The count of this clone is one. The chain joins TRBV7-6 to TRBJ1-5, with TRBD1 as a possible D gene (5 bases). This CDR3 comprises 14 residues. Trimming shortened V by 1 base and J by 4 bases, and 8 bases separated the two germline ends. The germline V gene encodes CDR1 SGHVS and CDR2 FNYEAQ. In DNA, the CDR3 is TGTGCCAGCAGCTTAGGGGAGGGGAATCAGCCCCAGCATTTT. Translation gives CASSLGEGNQPQHF.

To note about this clone: In the same sample, other DNA sequences code for this CDR3. The chain has TRBV7-3 and TRBJ2-1; D is unresolved. The CDR3 contains 14 residues. The germline gives CDR1 SGHTA, CDR2 FQGTGA. Deletions cut 6 bases from V and 0 bases from J, with 9 bases between. The CDR3 bases are TGTGCCAGCAGTCCGTCCAGCTCCTACAATGAGCAGTTCTTC. Protein: CASSPSSSYNEQFF. The whole variable domain, remainder taken from reference TRBV7-3 and TRBJ2-1, is GAGVSQTPSNKVTEKGKYVELRCDPISGHTALYWYRQSLGQGPEFLIYFQGTGAADDSGLPNDRFFAVRPEGSVSTLKIQRTERGDSAVYLCASSPSSSYNEQFFGPGTRLTVL.

The V call is TRBV18, the J call TRBJ1-1; 12 nucleotides align to TRBD1. This CDR3 comprises 15 residues. The V segment lost 5 bases and the J segment 8 bases; nucleotides outside the gene matches: 9. Germline CDR1 and CDR2: KGHSH and LQKENI. CDR3 sequence (DNA): TGTGCCAGCTCATCCGGGACAGGGGGCCTAGGGGAAGCTTTCTTT. It codes for CASSSGTGGLGEAFF.

This rearrangement joins TRBV30 to TRBJ2-5; tentatively, D is TRBD2 (6 bases). The CDR3 is made up of 12 amino acids. CDR1 is GTSNPN, CDR2 SVGIG, per germline (reference sequence). The V and J ends lost 7 bases and 1 base respectively, with 10 bases between them. CDR3 region: CASRDFQETQYF. Written as DNA, the CDR3 is TGTGCCTCCCGGGACTTCCAAGAGACCCAGTACTTC.